This is a list of T cell receptor beta chains from one sample in a study of T cell repertoires in cytomegalovirus infection. One entry per CDR3 protein results from TCRdb running MiXCR on the reads. This sample has 650,000 to 900,000 distinct CDR3 sequences, with approximately 29% found just once. No cognate antigen is known for these TCRs. Material: cultured CD8+ T cells from PBMCs, obtained from culture after CMV antigen stimulation. These receptors came from a human donor in good health (CMV status not recorded). Some clones in this sample may be carry-over from other donors' samples. Each CDR3 is given with its conserved first and last residue. The D gene is left open where the match is weak. Where a row states a size, it is once, few, many or the class of an expanded clone; other rows omit it.

D gene: .; J gene: TRBJ1-1; clone size: few; V gene: TRBV6-2/TRBV6-3; CDR3 protein: CASSESPLRVEIEAFF; CDR3 DNA: TGTGCCAGCAGTGAGAGCCCCCTCAGGGTAGAGATTGAAGCTTTCTTT
D gene: TRBD1; J gene: TRBJ1-1; clone size: many; V gene: TRBV7-8; CDR3 protein: CASSKRTGNTEAFF; CDR3 DNA: TGTGCCAGCAGCAAACGGACAGGCAACACTGAAGCTTTCTTT
D gene: .; J gene: TRBJ1-1; clone size: .; V gene: TRBV15; CDR3 protein: CATSRPVGNTEAFF; CDR3 DNA: TGTGCCACCAGCAGACCTGTGGGGAACACTGAAGCTTTCTTT
D gene: TRBD1; J gene: TRBJ1-2; clone size: few; V gene: TRBV12-3/TRBV12-4; CDR3 protein: CASSPRTGFYGYTF; CDR3 DNA: TGTGCCAGCAGCCCTAGGACAGGCTTCTATGGCTACACCTTC
D gene: .; J gene: TRBJ2-1; clone size: many; V gene: TRBV7-9; CDR3 protein: CASSPVVNEQFF; CDR3 DNA: TGTGCCAGCAGCCCTGTGGTCAATGAGCAGTTCTTC
D gene: .; J gene: TRBJ1-2; clone size: .; V gene: TRBV4-1; CDR3 protein: CASSQDSRGRNYGYTF; CDR3 DNA: TGCGCCAGCAGCCAAGATTCCCGGGGGCGCAACTATGGCTACACCTTC
D gene: .; J gene: TRBJ2-7; clone size: many; V gene: TRBV7-9; CDR3 protein: CASSAPDMVYEQYF; CDR3 DNA: TGTGCCAGCAGCGCCCCGGACATGGTCTACGAGCAGTACTTC
D gene: TRBD1; J gene: TRBJ1-1; clone size: .; V gene: TRBV29-1; CDR3 protein: CSVGRQGRAEAFF; CDR3 DNA: TGCAGCGTTGGGAGACAGGGCCGGGCTGAAGCTTTCTTT
D gene: TRBD1; J gene: TRBJ1-3; clone size: many; V gene: TRBV7-6; CDR3 protein: CASSLGTGGNSGNTIYF; CDR3 DNA: TGTGCCAGCAGCTTAGGCACAGGGGGCAACTCTGGAAACACCATATATTTT
D gene: TRBD2; J gene: TRBJ2-1; clone size: .; V gene: TRBV27; CDR3 protein: CASGTSRSNEQFF; CDR3 DNA: TGTGCCAGCGGGACTAGCAGGAGTAATGAGCAGTTCTTC
D gene: .; J gene: TRBJ2-5; clone size: few; V gene: TRBV9; CDR3 protein: CASSPDAGRQETQYF; CDR3 DNA: TGTGCCAGCAGCCCGGATGCTGGGCGGCAAGAGACCCAGTACTTC
D gene: .; J gene: TRBJ1-5; clone size: .; V gene: TRBV5-6; CDR3 protein: CASSFSTGGNQPQHF; CDR3 DNA: TGTGCCAGCAGCTTCAGTACGGGAGGGAATCAGCCCCAGCATTTT
D gene: .; J gene: TRBJ2-1; clone size: few; V gene: TRBV28; CDR3 protein: CASSFMNNEQFF; CDR3 DNA: TGTGCCAGCAGTTTTATGAACAATGAGCAGTTCTTC
D gene: .; J gene: TRBJ1-5; clone size: many; V gene: TRBV7-8; CDR3 protein: CASSLLEGQPQHF; CDR3 DNA: TGTGCCAGCAGCTTACTGGAGGGACAGCCCCAGCATTTT
D gene: .; J gene: TRBJ2-7; clone size: .; V gene: TRBV5-1; CDR3 protein: CASSLGSYLSYEQYF; CDR3 DNA: TGCGCCAGCAGCCTAGGTAGTTACCTCTCCTACGAGCAGTACTTC
D gene: TRBD1; J gene: TRBJ1-1; clone size: .; V gene: TRBV10-3; CDR3 protein: CAISLRQGARTEAFF; CDR3 DNA: TGTGCCATCAGTCTTAGACAGGGGGCGCGCACTGAAGCTTTCTTT
D gene: .; J gene: TRBJ2-5; clone size: .; V gene: TRBV6-2/TRBV6-3; CDR3 protein: CASSYPLGARETQYF; CDR3 DNA: TGTGCCAGCAGTTACCCCCTTGGTGCCAGGGAGACCCAGTACTTC
D gene: .; J gene: TRBJ2-1; clone size: few; V gene: TRBV12-3/TRBV12-4; CDR3 protein: CASSSSISFKMDEQFF; CDR3 DNA: TGTGCCAGCAGTTCAAGCATTAGCTTTAAGATGGATGAGCAGTTCTTC
D gene: TRBD1; J gene: TRBJ2-5; clone size: .; V gene: TRBV6-1; CDR3 protein: CASSVTGEEETQYF; CDR3 DNA: TGTGCCAGCAGTGTGACAGGGGAAGAAGAGACCCAGTACTTC
D gene: .; J gene: TRBJ1-2; clone size: .; V gene: TRBV24-1; CDR3 protein: CATSDGDPNYGYTF; CDR3 DNA: TGTGCCACCAGTGACGGGGACCCTAACTATGGCTACACCTTC
D gene: .; J gene: TRBJ2-3; clone size: .; V gene: TRBV7-6; CDR3 protein: CASSPEGATDTQYF; CDR3 DNA: TGTGCCAGCAGCCCTGAAGGGGCCACAGATACGCAGTATTTT
D gene: .; J gene: TRBJ2-5; clone size: .; V gene: TRBV29-1; CDR3 protein: CSVEDIVGRETQYF; CDR3 DNA: TGCAGCGTTGAAGACATCGTAGGGAGGGAGACCCAGTACTTC
D gene: TRBD2; J gene: TRBJ2-2; clone size: .; V gene: TRBV12-3/TRBV12-4; CDR3 protein: CASSFRLAGGIAHTGELFF; CDR3 DNA: TGTGCCAGCAGTTTTCGACTAGCGGGGGGGATTGCGCACACCGGGGAGCTGTTTTTT
D gene: .; J gene: TRBJ1-1; clone size: .; V gene: TRBV9; CDR3 protein: CAGGGPYTEAFF; CDR3 DNA: TGTGCCGGCGGAGGACCGTACACTGAAGCTTTCTTT
D gene: TRBD2; J gene: TRBJ2-1; clone size: .; V gene: TRBV4-1; CDR3 protein: CASSQDGTSGGFYNEQFF; CDR3 DNA: TGCGCCAGCAGCCAAGATGGGACTAGCGGGGGGTTCTACAATGAGCAGTTCTTC
D gene: .; J gene: TRBJ1-4; clone size: .; V gene: TRBV12-3/TRBV12-4; CDR3 protein: CASSWTVGEKLFF; CDR3 DNA: TGTGCCAGCAGCTGGACAGTAGGGGAAAAACTGTTTTTT
D gene: TRBD1; J gene: TRBJ1-2; clone size: .; V gene: TRBV7-9; CDR3 protein: CASSFIGQEINYGYTF; CDR3 DNA: TGTGCCAGCAGCTTCATTGGACAGGAGATTAACTATGGCTACACCTTC
D gene: .; J gene: TRBJ2-1; clone size: .; V gene: TRBV19; CDR3 protein: CASSSGPSGLYNEQFF; CDR3 DNA: TGTGCCAGTAGTAGCGGACCTTCCGGACTCTACAATGAGCAGTTCTTC
D gene: .; J gene: TRBJ1-4; clone size: many; V gene: TRBV12-3/TRBV12-4; CDR3 protein: CASRHTGTENEKLFF; CDR3 DNA: TGTGCCAGCAGGCATACAGGGACTGAGAATGAAAAACTGTTTTTT
D gene: TRBD1; J gene: TRBJ1-1; clone size: .; V gene: TRBV5-5; CDR3 protein: CASSLPLDTGGFRQAFF; CDR3 DNA: TGTGCCAGCAGCTTGCCTCTTGATACAGGGGGCTTTCGCCAAGCTTTCTTT
D gene: .; J gene: TRBJ2-1; clone size: many; V gene: TRBV6-1; CDR3 protein: CASTSGDEQFF; CDR3 DNA: TGTGCCAGCACCTCCGGGGACGAGCAGTTCTTC
D gene: .; J gene: TRBJ2-3; clone size: many; V gene: TRBV11-2; CDR3 protein: CASSLGQVYTDTQYF; CDR3 DNA: TGTGCCAGCAGCTTAGGACAGGTCTACACAGATACGCAGTATTTT
D gene: .; J gene: TRBJ1-5; clone size: few; V gene: TRBV4-1; CDR3 protein: CASSQDRASGQPQHF; CDR3 DNA: TGCGCCAGCAGCCAAGATAGGGCTTCGGGACAGCCCCAGCATTTT
D gene: .; J gene: TRBJ1-1; clone size: few; V gene: TRBV12-3/TRBV12-4; CDR3 protein: CASSFIPQNLWSLNTEAFF; CDR3 DNA: TGTGCCAGCAGTTTTATCCCACAGAACCTTTGGAGTCTGAACACTGAAGCTTTCTTT
D gene: .; J gene: TRBJ1-6; clone size: .; V gene: TRBV19; CDR3 protein: CASSIKTGFTPLHF; CDR3 DNA: TGTGCCAGTAGTATCAAGACGGGGTTTACACCCCTCCACTTT
D gene: .; J gene: TRBJ1-2; clone size: .; V gene: TRBV6-2/TRBV6-3; CDR3 protein: CASSYPMGRARYGYTF; CDR3 DNA: TGTGCCAGCAGTTACCCCATGGGAAGGGCCCGCTATGGCTACACCTTC
D gene: TRBD1; J gene: TRBJ1-2; clone size: many; V gene: TRBV7-2; CDR3 protein: CAESGQGSGYTF; CDR3 DNA: TGTGCCGAGTCGGGACAGGGTAGTGGCTACACCTTC
D gene: .; J gene: TRBJ2-2; clone size: .; V gene: TRBV6-1; CDR3 protein: CASSEPTNTGELFF; CDR3 DNA: TGTGCCAGCAGTGAACCTACCAACACCGGGGAGCTGTTTTTT
D gene: TRBD1; J gene: TRBJ1-1; clone size: few; V gene: TRBV6-1; CDR3 protein: CASRYPQQGGSTEAFF; CDR3 DNA: TGTGCCAGCAGGTATCCTCAACAGGGGGGTAGCACTGAAGCTTTCTTT
D gene: .; J gene: TRBJ1-1; clone size: .; V gene: TRBV28; CDR3 protein: CASSLGVNNEAFF; CDR3 DNA: TGTGCCAGCAGTTTAGGGGTGAACAATGAAGCTTTCTTT